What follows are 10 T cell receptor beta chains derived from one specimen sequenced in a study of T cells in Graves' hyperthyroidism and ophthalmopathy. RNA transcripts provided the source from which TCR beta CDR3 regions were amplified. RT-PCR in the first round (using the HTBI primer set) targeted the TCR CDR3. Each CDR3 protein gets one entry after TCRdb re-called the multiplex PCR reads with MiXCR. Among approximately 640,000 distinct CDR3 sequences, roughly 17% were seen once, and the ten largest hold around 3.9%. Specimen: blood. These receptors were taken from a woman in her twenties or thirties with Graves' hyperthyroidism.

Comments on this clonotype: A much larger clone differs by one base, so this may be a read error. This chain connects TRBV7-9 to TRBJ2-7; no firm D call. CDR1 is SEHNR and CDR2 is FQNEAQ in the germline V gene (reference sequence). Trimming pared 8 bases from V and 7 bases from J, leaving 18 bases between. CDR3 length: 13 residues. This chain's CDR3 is CASRTYRVDEQYF. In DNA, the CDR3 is TGTGCCAGCCGCACGTACCGGGTCGATGAGCAGTACTTC.

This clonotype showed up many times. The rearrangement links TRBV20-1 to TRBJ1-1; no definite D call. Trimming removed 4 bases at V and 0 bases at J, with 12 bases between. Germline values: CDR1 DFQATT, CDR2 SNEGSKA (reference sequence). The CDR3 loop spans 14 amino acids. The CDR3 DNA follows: TGCAGTGCTATTCAGTCCCGAATGAACACTGAAGCTTTCTTT. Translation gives CSAIQSRMNTEAFF.

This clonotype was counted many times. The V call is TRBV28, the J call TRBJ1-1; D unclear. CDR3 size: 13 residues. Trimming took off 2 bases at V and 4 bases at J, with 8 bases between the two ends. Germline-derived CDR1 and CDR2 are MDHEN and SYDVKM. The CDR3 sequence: CASSLRVSTEAFF. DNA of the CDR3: TGTGCCAGCAGTTTAAGGGTCTCCACTGAAGCTTTCTTT.

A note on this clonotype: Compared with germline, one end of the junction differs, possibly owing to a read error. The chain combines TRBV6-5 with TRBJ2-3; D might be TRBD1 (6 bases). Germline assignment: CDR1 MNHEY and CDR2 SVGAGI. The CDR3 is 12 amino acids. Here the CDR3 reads CASSYRTDAQYF. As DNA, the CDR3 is TGTGCCAGCAGTTACCGGACAGATGCGCAGTATTTT.

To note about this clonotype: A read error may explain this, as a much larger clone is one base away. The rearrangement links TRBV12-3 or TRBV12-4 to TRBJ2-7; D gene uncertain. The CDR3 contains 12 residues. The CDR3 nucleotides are TGTGCCAACAGTTTAACTCCGGGTGAGCAGTACTTC. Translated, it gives CANSLTPGEQYF.

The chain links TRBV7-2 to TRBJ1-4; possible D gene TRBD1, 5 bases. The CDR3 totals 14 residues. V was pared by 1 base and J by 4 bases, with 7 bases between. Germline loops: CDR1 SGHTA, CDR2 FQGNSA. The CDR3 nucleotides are TGTGCCAGCAGCTTAGGAGGACATAATGAAAAACTGTTTTTT. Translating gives CASSLGGHNEKLFF.

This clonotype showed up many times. This CDR3 is CASSYSRQSYEQYF. The CDR3 region has the DNA TGTGCCAGCAGTTACAGTAGACAGTCCTACGAGCAGTACTTC. The chain uses TRBV28 and TRBJ2-7; weak D call: TRBD1 (5 bases). The CDR3 covers 14 residues. Germline V gene data show CDR1 as MDHEN and CDR2 as SYDVKM. V dropped 4 bases and J dropped 1 base, with 11 bases sitting between them.

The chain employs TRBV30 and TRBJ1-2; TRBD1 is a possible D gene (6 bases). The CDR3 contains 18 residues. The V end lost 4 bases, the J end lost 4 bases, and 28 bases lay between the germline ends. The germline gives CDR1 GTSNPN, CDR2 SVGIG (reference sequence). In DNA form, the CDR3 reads TGTGCCTGGACGGGGGCCCGCACCGGGACCCCTAGGGTCTATGGCTACACCTTC. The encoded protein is CAWTGARTGTPRVYGYTF.

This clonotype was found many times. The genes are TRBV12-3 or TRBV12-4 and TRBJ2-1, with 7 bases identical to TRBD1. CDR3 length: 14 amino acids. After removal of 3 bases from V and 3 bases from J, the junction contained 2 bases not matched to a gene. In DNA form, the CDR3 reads TGTGCCAGCAGTTTCGACAGGGACTACAATGAGCAGTTCTTC. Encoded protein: CASSFDRDYNEQFF.

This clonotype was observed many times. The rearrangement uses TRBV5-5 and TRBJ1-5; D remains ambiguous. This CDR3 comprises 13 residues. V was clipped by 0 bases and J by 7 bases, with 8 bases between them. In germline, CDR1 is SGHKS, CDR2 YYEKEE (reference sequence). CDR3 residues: CASSLEGIQPQHF. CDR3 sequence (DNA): TGTGCCAGCAGCTTGGAGGGTATCCAGCCCCAGCATTTT.